The source of this TCR beta chain is a study of blood T cells in healthy people across ages. Study context: Capture by template switching was about one barcoded beta molecule per two T cells.

Primers used in a second PCR of roughly 7 to 12 cycles were a sample-barcoded 5' primer and a J-beta primer mix. TCRdb re-called the 5' RACE reads through MiXCR, storing one row per CDR3 protein. The sample lists some 1.5 million distinct CDR3 sequences, 28% occurring once. In the case of this clonotype: The antigen remains undetermined.

General study findings and limits: Fewer expanded clones and more diversity marked long-lived versus aged donors. The recorded TCR beta diversity per million T cells decreased in a roughly linear manner with age.

Germline values: CDR1 SQVTM, CDR2 ANQGSEA. V was shortened by 6 bases and J by 3 bases, with 23 bases between the two germline ends. The CDR3 extends over 17 amino acids. V is TRBV29-1 and J is TRBJ1-4; D possibly corresponds to TRBD1 (5 bases). The clonotype was recovered from a woman in her twenties or thirties in good health. Source material: blood. CDR3 loop: CSVRGRHRSPANEKLFF. DNA of the CDR3: TGCAGCGTCCGGGGCAGGCATCGGAGCCCAGCTAATGAAAAACTGTTTTTT.